These 10 T cell receptor beta chains were all obtained from the same sample, sequenced in a study of PD-1 blockade in classical Hodgkin lymphoma. Each patient relapsed following autologous stem cell transplantation, and prior brentuximab vedotin exposure differed. TCRdb's table, derived via immunoSEQ multiplex PCR, lists solely in-frame clones and lacks some. The sample contains some 84,000 clones, about nine tenths of which appear only once. The specimen was peripheral blood mononuclear cells (PBMCs), collected before the second cycle of nivolumab. The receptors come from a human donor with classical Hodgkin lymphoma.

This sequence joins TRBV5-1 and TRBJ2-2; maybe TRBD1 (6 bases). This CDR3 region has 15 residues. Germline lookup yields CDR1 SGHRS and CDR2 YFSETQ. V lost 6 bases and J 2 bases, leaving 14 bases between the germline ends. The CDR3 nucleotides are TGCGCCAGCATTGGGGGCAGCTTTAACACCGGGGAGCTGTTTTTT. Protein: CASIGGSFNTGELFF.

The chain carries TRBV19 and TRBJ1-4; tentatively, D is TRBD1 (5 bases). The CDR3 is made up of 16 amino acids. V was cut by 10 bases and J by 0 bases, with 18 bases left in between. CDR1 and CDR2 from the germline V gene are LNHDA and SQIVND (reference sequence). DNA of the CDR3: TGTGCCACAGGGACCGGACTCCTTGCAACTAATGAAAAACTGTTTTTT. It yields the protein CATGTGLLATNEKLFF.

The genes are TRBV7-9 and TRBJ1-4; D is possibly TRBD1 (5 bases). V lost 3 bases and J lost 3, with 8 bases in between. CDR1 and CDR2 (germline): SEHNR, FQNEAQ (reference sequence). This CDR3 has 14 residues. CDR3 sequence reads: CASSFRQSNEKLFF. The DNA for the CDR3 is TGTGCCAGCAGCTTCAGACAGTCTAATGAAAAACTGTTTTTT.

The V and J genes are TRBV6-1 and TRBJ1-2; 7 bases match TRBD1. Germline lookup yields CDR1 MNHNS and CDR2 SASEGT. The CDR3 totals 14 residues. V lost 3 bases, J lost 3 bases, and 4 bases stayed unmatched. The CDR3 is CASSDLDRYYGYTF. The CDR3 nucleotides read TGTGCCAGCAGTGATCTGGACAGGTACTATGGCTACACCTTC.

Concerning this clone itself: This same CDR3 is encoded by further DNA sequences in the sample. This rearrangement joins TRBV29-1 to TRBJ1-1, with D tentatively TRBD1 (5 bases). The V end lost 4 bases, the J end lost 1 base, and 10 bases lay between the germline ends. The length of the CDR3 is 13 residues. CDR1 and CDR2 (germline): SQVTM, ANQGSEA. CDR3: CSVATGGNTEAFF. CDR3 coding DNA: TGCAGCGTTGCGACGGGGGGGAACACTGAAGCTTTCTTT.

The chain uses TRBV27 and TRBJ2-3; either TRBD1 or TRBD2 may fit D (5 bases each). The CDR3 extends over 16 amino acids. CDR1 MNHEY and CDR2 SMNVEV come from the germline V gene (reference sequence). V was cut by 4 bases and J by 2 bases, with 16 bases left in between. This CDR3 is CASSSRGRLNTDTQYF. The CDR3 DNA is TGTGCCAGCAGTTCCCGGGGACGTCTCAACACAGATACGCAGTATTTT.

This chain uses TRBV18 with TRBJ2-2, with 8 bases lining up with TRBD2. The V gene's germline CDR1 is KGHSH and CDR2 LQKENI. The CDR3 extends over 17 amino acids. The J segment lost 2 bases and the V segment lost 2 bases, leaving 7 bases of the junction unmatched. The CDR3 sequence: CASSPETSVPNTGELFF. The CDR3 DNA reads TGTGCCAGCTCACCAGAGACTAGCGTACCAAACACCGGGGAGCTGTTTTTT. Variable domain in full (rest from reference TRBV18 and TRBJ2-2): NAGVMQNPRHLVRRRGQEARLRCSPMKGHSHVYWYRQLPEEGLKFMVYLQKENIIDESGMPKERFSAEFPKEGPSILRIQQVVRGDSAAYFCASSPETSVPNTGELFFGEGSRLTVL.

This clone was seen only once. This sequence joins TRBV6-1 and TRBJ2-7; tentatively, D is TRBD1 (6 bases). The V gene lost 6 bases and the J gene lost 0 bases, with 9 bases spanning the gap. The CDR3 is 13 amino acids. Germline V gene sequence: CDR1 MNHNS, CDR2 SASEGT. This CDR3 reads CASRDRGSYEQYF. CDR3 bases: TGTGCCAGCAGGGACAGAGGCTCCTACGAGCAGTACTTC.

This chain uses TRBV2 with TRBJ2-7; no reliable D call. Germline lookup yields CDR1 SNHLY and CDR2 FYNNEI. CDR3 length equals 17 residues. The V gene lost 2 bases and the J gene lost 3 bases, with 20 bases spanning the gap. CDR3 sequence: CASSEIGVYQGRYEQYF. The CDR3 DNA follows: TGTGCCAGCAGTGAAATCGGAGTCTACCAAGGGCGCTACGAGCAGTACTTC. Full variable domain (remainder filled in from reference TRBV2 and TRBJ2-7): EPEVTQTPSHQVTQMGQEVILRCVPISNHLYFYWYRQILGQKVEFLVSFYNNEISEKSEIFDDQFSVERPDGSNFTLKIRSTKLEDSAMYFCASSEIGVYQGRYEQYFGPGTRLTVT.

The chain couples TRBV14 to TRBJ2-1, with 12 bases identical to TRBD2. The CDR3 sequence is 13 residues long. Trimming at V came to 5 bases and at J to 14 bases, leaving 7 bases not matched to a gene. Germline CDR1 and CDR2: SGHDN and FVKESK. The CDR3 region is CASSVRTSGKEFF. CDR3 nucleotide sequence: TGTGCCAGCAGCGTAAGGACTAGCGGGAAGGAGTTCTTC.